The clone carrying this T cell receptor beta chain was counted between two and nine times. How the authors handled the data: Cell counts per sample came from amplifying reference gene primers. Assay used: immunoSEQ multiplex PCR; TCRdb lists only in-frame clones, some missing. Clone size and the V and J calls come from that table; the DNA yielded D and trimming. This table has 65,000 or so clones, just under 80% appearing once. V was trimmed by 7 bases and J by 0 bases, leaving 12 bases between them. Germline CDR1 is SNHLY and CDR2 is FYNNEI. The CDR3 sequence is 14 residues long. These data come from a study of blood T cell repertoires in COVID-19. At the level of the study: From T cells, B-cell-depleted T cells, or PBMCs came the material, which was cDNA or gDNA.

This clonotype originated in a human donor in a cohort sampled during active COVID-19. Input material: peripheral blood. The chain has TRBV2 and TRBJ1-1; D call uncertain. DNA for the CDR3: TGTGCCAGCACCCAATCGACACTGAACACTGAAGCTTTCTTT. Translation gives CASTQSTLNTEAFF.